This T cell receptor beta chain emerged from a study of blood T cell repertoires in COVID-19. Overall study: PBMCs, B-cell-depleted T cells, or T cells provided the cDNA or gDNA that made up the material.

Original processing methods: Counts of nucleated cells, estimated from reference gene primer amplification, were obtained. Only in-frame clones appear in the TCRdb table, and some are missing; sequencing was by immunoSEQ multiplex PCR. The DNA gave D and trimming, while V, J and clone size come from that table. The top ten clones hold 7.8% of a sample with 150,000 to 200,000 clones, around 76% of them seen once. With V trimmed by 1 base and J by 8 bases, 5 bases remained unmatched. The CDR3 sequence is 14 residues long. Germline CDR1 and CDR2: MGHDK and SYGVNS. V is TRBV25-1 and J is TRBJ1-2; TRBD1 aligns across 9 bases. Material for sequencing was peripheral blood. The clonotype originates from a woman aged 60-70 years with COVID-19, enrolled during active disease. This CDR3 reads CASSEFRDRDGYTF. The CDR3 DNA follows: TGTGCCAGCAGTGAATTCCGGGACAGGGACGGCTACACCTTC.